One and the same sample provided the 30 T cell receptor beta chains below, sequenced in a study of shared clonotypes between healthy human individuals. The assay was immunoSEQ multiplex PCR, and TCRdb's table has in-frame clones only and misses some. The sample has 1,400,000 or so clones, about 98.5% seen once. Sample: naive CD4+ T cells sorted from blood. Subset given: CD45RA+ positively selected. The receptors come from a man aged 25 to 40 in good health.

The V and J genes are TRBV15 and TRBJ1-1, with D uncertain. Deletions cut 6 bases from V and 5 bases from J, with 10 bases between. Per the germline V gene, CDR1 is LNHNV and CDR2 is YYDKDF (reference sequence). This CDR3 has 12 amino acids. This chain's CDR3 is CATRRLGTEAFF. As DNA, the CDR3 is TGTGCCACCAGGAGACTGGGGACTGAAGCTTTCTTT.

In regard to this clone: The identical CDR3 is also encoded by other nucleotide sequences in the sample. V and J are TRBV5-4 and TRBJ2-2; D is ambiguous. V was pared by 1 base and J by 6 bases, with 10 bases between. The germline CDR1 and CDR2 sequences are SGHNT and YYREEE (reference sequence). The CDR3 contains 14 residues. CDR3: CASSLRDTAGELFF. Here the CDR3 DNA reads TGTGCCAGCAGCTTGAGGGATACGGCCGGGGAGCTGTTTTTT.

The DNA of the CDR3 is TGCGCCAGCAGCCCTACGATGAACAGGTCTGGCTACACCTTC. The encoded protein is CASSPTMNRSGYTF. V and J are TRBV5-1 and TRBJ1-2, with TRBD1 as a possible D gene (5 bases). Trimming stripped 4 bases from V and 7 bases from J, with 17 bases between. CDR3 length: 14 residues. Germline assignment: CDR1 SGHRS and CDR2 YFSETQ.

The genes are TRBV5-1 and TRBJ2-3; 9 bases align to TRBD2. The V gene's germline CDR1 is SGHRS and CDR2 YFSETQ. Losses at the gene ends were 3 bases for V and 4 bases for J; bases not matched to a gene: 6. This CDR3 comprises 15 residues. Written as DNA, the CDR3 is TGCGCCAGCAGCTCTGGGACTAGCATTTCAGATACGCAGTATTTT. This gives the protein CASSSGTSISDTQYF.

The chain uses TRBV5-1 and TRBJ2-3; a possible D gene is TRBD2 (6 bases). The germline CDR1 and CDR2 sequences are SGHRS and YFSETQ. V was clipped by 4 bases and J by 15 bases, with 21 bases between them. The CDR3 runs 13 residues. This CDR3 reads CASSPAAPSAGYF. In DNA, the CDR3 is TGCGCCAGCAGCCCGGCCGCTCCTAGCGCTGGATATTTT.

This chain links TRBV20-1 with TRBJ1-1, with D uncertain. V lost 8 bases to trimming and J lost 6 bases, with 7 bases between them. The CDR3 sequence is 9 residues long. Germline V gene data show CDR1 as DFQATT and CDR2 as SNEGSKA (reference sequence). The CDR3: CSCDPEAFF. As DNA, the CDR3 is TGCAGTTGTGACCCTGAAGCTTTCTTT.

The genes are TRBV7-9 and TRBJ1-1, with TRBD1 matching 9 bases. V dropped 4 bases and J dropped 4; count of bases not matched to a gene: 4. This CDR3 region has 14 residues. Germline V gives CDR1 SEHNR, CDR2 FQNEAQ (reference sequence). CDR3 DNA sequence: TGTGCCAGCAGCTGGGGACAGGGAAGCACTGAAGCTTTCTTT. Its translation is CASSWGQGSTEAFF.

The rearrangement links TRBV11-3 to TRBJ2-7; D may correspond to TRBD1 or TRBD2 (5 bases each). Germline V gene sequence: CDR1 SGHNT, CDR2 YENEEA. The CDR3 has 15 residues. V dropped 4 bases and J dropped 6 bases, with 19 bases sitting between them. Here the CDR3 reads CASSSTSPRGAEQYF. CDR3 DNA: TGTGCCAGCAGCTCCACGTCCCCCCGGGGCGCCGAGCAGTACTTC.

The chain is built from TRBV7-9 and TRBJ2-5, with D maybe TRBD2 (6 bases). The CDR3 length is 15 residues. Trimming left V 3 bases short and J 3 bases short, with 14 bases between. Germline CDR1 reads SEHNR; CDR2 reads FQNEAQ (reference sequence). The CDR3, as DNA: TGTGCCAGCAGCTTCTCGGGACTCAACGAAGAGACCCAGTACTTC. It encodes CASSFSGLNEETQYF.

The chain employs TRBV2 and TRBJ2-7; the D is unclear. The CDR3 is 14 residues long. The germline V and J ends were trimmed by 1 base and 5 bases, with 12 bases remaining between them. Germline V gene sequence: CDR1 SNHLY, CDR2 FYNNEI. CDR3 coding DNA: TGTGCCAGCAGTGAAGGACCCCCGGGTGACGAGCAGTACTTC. Translation gives CASSEGPPGDEQYF.

V and J are TRBV10-1 and TRBJ2-7, with TRBD1 matching 9 bases. J was trimmed by 3 bases and V by 3 bases; bases with no gene match: 6. The germline gives CDR1 WNHNN, CDR2 SYGVQD (reference sequence). This CDR3 comprises 15 residues. CDR3 sequence (DNA): TGCGCCAGCAGTGATTATGGACAGGGGATCTACGAGCAGTACTTC. As protein: CASSDYGQGIYEQYF.

The genes are TRBV14 and TRBJ1-1; 8 nucleotides agree with TRBD1. Germline V CDR1 and CDR2: SGHDN, FVKESK. The CDR3 extends over 14 amino acids. V shed 3 bases and J 7 bases; nucleotides not matched to a gene: 7. The CDR3 here is CASSHQGARVEAFF. The CDR3 region has the DNA TGTGCCAGCAGCCACCAGGGGGCTAGGGTTGAAGCTTTCTTT.

This chain connects TRBV7-2 to TRBJ2-7; 10 nucleotides agree with TRBD2. Trimming took 0 bases from V and 4 from J; bases not matched to a gene: 9. The CDR3 runs to 17 residues. Germline CDR1 is SGHTA and CDR2 is FQGNSA. The CDR3, as DNA: TGTGCCAGCAGCTTAGCGCCTAGCGGGAGTCAAGGGTACGAGCAGTACTTC. Translated, it gives CASSLAPSGSQGYEQYF.

For this clone: Other DNA sequences in this specimen translate into the identical CDR3. The chain joins TRBV7-7 to TRBJ2-2; no firm D call. This CDR3 has 13 residues. Germline CDR1 SSHAT, CDR2 FNYEAQ (reference sequence). The V and J ends lost 0 bases and 5 bases respectively, with 4 bases between them. The CDR3 is CASSLAGTGELFF. The CDR3 region has the DNA TGTGCCAGCAGCTTAGCAGGGACCGGGGAGCTGTTTTTT.

The chain employs TRBV28 and TRBJ2-7, with 9 positions matching TRBD1. From germline, CDR1 is MDHEN and CDR2 SYDVKM. V shed 5 bases, J shed 4 bases, and the junction held 12 bases outside the gene matches. The CDR3 consists of 16 residues. The CDR3 sequence is CASSQTNGQGIYEQYF. The CDR3 nucleotides read TGTGCCAGCAGTCAGACGAACGGACAGGGGATTTACGAGCAGTACTTC. Looking up the rest from reference TRBV28 and TRBJ2-7 gives the full variable domain: DVKVTQSSRYLVKRTGEKVFLECVQDMDHENMFWYRQDPGLGLRLIYFSYDVKMKEKGDIPEGYSVSREKKERFSLILESASTNQTSMYLCASSQTNGQGIYEQYFGPGTRLTVT.

The V and J genes are TRBV5-4 and TRBJ1-2, with TRBD1 matching over 10 bases. The ends lost 4 bases at V and 6 bases at J; junction bases unmatched: 6. Germline CDR1 SGHNT, CDR2 YYREEE (reference sequence). The CDR3 has 14 residues. The CDR3 here is CASSGDRGLDGYTF. The CDR3, as DNA: TGTGCCAGCAGCGGGGACAGGGGTTTGGATGGCTACACCTTC.

The chain uses TRBV18 and TRBJ2-7, with a possible D match to TRBD1 (5 bases). V was shortened by 1 base and J by 5 bases, with 15 bases between the two germline ends. The CDR3 covers 15 residues. Germline values: CDR1 KGHSH, CDR2 LQKENI. CDR3 protein: CASSPLPGSIHEQYF. The CDR3 nucleotides read TGTGCCAGCTCACCACTCCCAGGGTCCATCCACGAGCAGTACTTC.

J is TRBJ2-3 and V is TRBV5-4, with D tentatively TRBD2 (5 bases). The ends were cut back, 1 base at V and 3 bases at J, with 15 bases in the middle. CDR1 and CDR2 from the germline V gene are SGHNT and YYREEE (reference sequence). CDR3 length equals 16 residues. The CDR3 here is CASSLWPGSATDTQYF. CDR3 bases: TGTGCCAGCAGCTTGTGGCCGGGATCTGCGACAGATACGCAGTATTTT.

The chain couples TRBV18 to TRBJ2-5, with D maybe TRBD2 (6 bases). The V end was cut by 4 bases, the J end by 10 bases, with 19 bases between. This CDR3 comprises 14 residues. Germline V gene sequence: CDR1 KGHSH, CDR2 LQKENI. CDR3 amino acids: CASSQDTPAGSQYF. The CDR3 coding sequence is TGTGCCAGCTCACAGGACACTCCCGCCGGGAGCCAGTACTTC.

This sequence joins TRBV10-3 and TRBJ2-7; D could derive from TRBD1 or TRBD2 (5 bases each). The CDR3 is 14 residues long. Germline CDR1 ENHRY, CDR2 SYGVKD. V was cut by 8 bases and J by 4 bases, with 18 bases left in between. The CDR3 loop is CAIGSPGTYYEQYF. In DNA, the CDR3 is TGTGCCATCGGATCACCCGGGACCTATTACGAGCAGTACTTC.

The chain employs TRBV29-1 and TRBJ2-2; perhaps TRBD1 as D (7 bases). V was clipped by 6 bases and J by 7 bases, with 18 bases between them. The CDR3 loop spans 14 amino acids. Germline lookup yields CDR1 SQVTM and CDR2 ANQGSEA. This CDR3 is CSVVYRGGNGELFF. In DNA, the CDR3 is TGCAGCGTCGTATACAGGGGCGGGAACGGGGAGCTGTTTTTT.

The V and J genes are TRBV7-9 and TRBJ2-3; D unclear. The ends were cut back, 5 bases at V and 6 bases at J, with 12 bases in the middle. The germline CDR1 and CDR2 sequences are SEHNR and FQNEAQ (reference sequence). The CDR3 is made up of 13 amino acids. As DNA, the CDR3 is TGTGCCAGCAGCCGGGCCGCGGTTGATACGCAGTATTTT. Protein sequence: CASSRAAVDTQYF.

The chain couples TRBV27 to TRBJ1-3; a possible D gene is TRBD1 (5 bases). CDR1 MNHEY and CDR2 SMNVEV come from the germline V gene (reference sequence). Trimming left V 8 bases short and J 2 bases short, with 10 bases between. The CDR3 extends over 13 amino acids. DNA of the CDR3: TGTGCCAGCGACAGAGCTCCTGGAAACACCATATATTTT. Encoded protein: CASDRAPGNTIYF.

This chain links TRBV2 with TRBJ2-1, with 12 positions matching TRBD2. The germline V gene encodes CDR1 SNHLY and CDR2 FYNNEI. The CDR3 is 16 residues long. The trim removed 8 bases at V and 9 bases at J, leaving 14 bases unmatched. The CDR3 reads CASGLAGRRGASEQFF. CDR3 nucleotides: TGTGCCAGCGGACTAGCGGGGAGGCGGGGCGCATCTGAGCAGTTCTTC.

With regard to this clone: Other nucleotide sequences in the sample specify the same CDR3. This chain uses TRBV2 with TRBJ1-4, with D hard to call. The germline CDR1 and CDR2 sequences are SNHLY and FYNNEI. CDR3 length: 11 amino acids. Trimming removed 5 bases at V and 2 bases at J, with 0 bases between. The CDR3 DNA reads as TGTGCCAGCAGTACTAATGAAAAACTGTTTTTT. Its protein product is CASSTNEKLFF.

Comments on this clone: The sample carries other DNA sequences with the same CDR3. The rearrangement links TRBV5-1 to TRBJ2-7; maybe TRBD2 (7 bases). CDR1 is SGHRS and CDR2 is YFSETQ in the germline V gene. Trimming shortened V by 3 bases and J by 2 bases, and 9 bases separated the two germline ends. The CDR3 loop spans 13 amino acids. In DNA, the CDR3 is TGCGCCAGCAGCTCGGGGGGCCCCTACGAGCAGTACTTC. Protein product: CASSSGGPYEQYF.

The chain has TRBV7-9 and TRBJ1-4, with unresolved D. The length of the CDR3 is 14 residues. Trimming took off 5 bases at V and 8 bases at J, with 15 bases between the two ends. Germline CDR1 is SEHNR and CDR2 is FQNEAQ (reference sequence). CDR3 loop: CASSLRPSAEKLFF. CDR3 DNA: TGTGCCAGCAGCCTGCGGCCCAGCGCCGAAAAACTGTTTTTT.

The gene calls are TRBV18 and TRBJ1-4, with 7 bases lining up with TRBD1. V was pared by 4 bases and J by 6 bases, with 8 bases of the junction left unmatched. This CDR3 region has 15 residues. Germline values: CDR1 KGHSH, CDR2 LQKENI. This CDR3 reads CASSLQGGLDEKLFF. CDR3 DNA: TGTGCCAGCTCACTCCAGGGGGGCCTGGATGAAAAACTGTTTTTT.

The V call is TRBV11-3, the J call TRBJ2-1; either TRBD1 or TRBD2 may fit D (5 bases each). Germline loops: CDR1 SGHNT, CDR2 YENEEA. V lost 7 bases and J 2 bases, leaving 9 bases between the germline ends. The CDR3 loop spans 13 amino acids. In DNA form, the CDR3 reads TGTGCCAGCACCGAGGGGACCTACAATGAGCAGTTCTTC. Its translation: CASTEGTYNEQFF.

The CDR3 here is CASSLLRSGANVLTF. CDR3 DNA: TGTGCCAGCAGCTTACTCCGCTCTGGGGCCAACGTCCTGACTTTC. This chain uses TRBV11-2 with TRBJ2-6; D remains ambiguous. V was pared by 2 bases and J by 0 bases, with 5 bases between. The length of the CDR3 is 15 residues. From germline, CDR1 is SGHAT and CDR2 FQNNGV.